A single sample gave rise to the 24 T cell receptor beta chains below, sequenced in a study of CD8+CD57+ T cells in acquired aplastic anemia. Sequencing was done on patients that had shown CD8+CD57+ cell expansion by flow cytometry. The template used for profiling TCR beta VDJ and CDR3 was genomic DNA. MiXCR was run by TCRdb on the reads, yielding one entry per CDR3 protein. The sample holds fewer than 300,000 distinct CDR3 sequences, 65% to 90% seen once. Sample: sorted CD4+, CD8+, or CD8+CD57+ T cells (not recorded which) from PBMCs. All receptors derive from a human donor with aplastic anemia.

Notes on this clonotype: Since the CDR3 does not end with the conserved phenylalanine or tryptophan, this likely comes from a read error. The DNA is omitted, as the CDR3 cannot be located on it reliably, and the CDR3 follows TCRdb's listing. The rearrangement uses TRBV7-3 and TRBJ1-2; the table's D call of TRBD1 was not tested on the DNA. The germline V gene has CDR1 SGHTA and CDR2 FQGTGA. The CDR3 sequence runs 13 residues, both termini included. This chain's CDR3 is CASSLAGAYGANV.

About this clonotype: The conserved phenylalanine or tryptophan is not found at the CDR3 terminus, so this likely reflects a read error. V gene TRBV7-9 combines with J gene TRBJ1-2, with 7 bases matching TRBD1. Germline V lookup: CDR1 SEHNR, CDR2 FQNEAQ (reference sequence). CDR3 length: 13 residues. J lost 9 bases, V lost 5 bases, and 9 bases had no gene match. The CDR3: CASSPGTADRYTS. In DNA, the CDR3 is TGTGCCAGCAGCCCCGGGACAGCGGATCGCTACACCTCC.

On this clonotype itself: The CDR3 ends on some other residue instead of the conserved phenylalanine or tryptophan, so this is likely a read error. Because the CDR3's place on the DNA is in doubt, the DNA is left out and the CDR3 is given as listed by TCRdb. This chain connects TRBV2 to TRBJ2-6; the DNA was not used to check the table's D call, TRBD1. Termini included, the CDR3 measures 16 amino acids. Per germline, CDR1 SNHLY and CDR2 FYNNEI. Here the CDR3 reads CASGDGGTDTQNVRTG.

In the case of this clonotype: The germline gene is not matched at one end of the junction; a read error may be the cause. V and J are TRBV5-5 and TRBJ2-3; the D is unclear. Germline V lookup: CDR1 SGHKS, CDR2 YYEKEE (reference sequence). This CDR3 is 12 amino acids long. As DNA, the CDR3 is TGCGCCAGCAGCGTAGGGTGGTATACGCAGTATTTT. Amino acid sequence: CASSVGWYTQYF.

With regard to this clonotype: The junction departs from the called germline gene at one end, perhaps through a read error. This rearrangement joins TRBV9 to TRBJ1-1; TRBD1 might be the D (5 bases). Germline V gives CDR1 SGDLS, CDR2 YYNGEE. The CDR3 runs to 14 residues. The CDR3 sequence is CASSELTGNTGALF. As DNA, the CDR3 is TGTGCCAGCAGCGAATTAACGGGTAACACCGGGGCGCTCTTT.

About this clonotype itself: Germline is not matched at one junction end, which may reflect a read error. The chain employs TRBV15 and TRBJ1-6; the match to TRBD1 covers 10 bases. The CDR3 sequence is 14 residues long. From germline, CDR1 is LNHNV and CDR2 YYDKDF (reference sequence). In DNA, the CDR3 is TGTGCCAGCAGCAGAGACAGGGGGCATGAACCCCAGTACTTT. Its protein is CASSRDRGHEPQYF.

About this clonotype: The conserved phenylalanine or tryptophan is not found at the CDR3 terminus, so this likely reflects a read error. No DNA is shown, since the ends of the CDR3 on it are uncertain; the CDR3 is the one TCRdb lists. The V gene is TRBV7-9, the J gene TRBJ2-3; no check of the table's D call, TRBD1, against the DNA was made. Germline V lookup: CDR1 SEHNR, CDR2 FQNEAQ (reference sequence). The CDR3 is 13 residues long, ends included. CDR3 amino acids: CASGDRGRDARYE.

The chain couples TRBV2 to TRBJ1-4; D remains unclear. Deletions cut 4 bases from V and 1 base from J, with 16 bases between. The germline V gene encodes CDR1 SNHLY and CDR2 FYNNEI. There are 17 residues in the CDR3. Here the CDR3 DNA reads TGTGCCAGCAGTGGGGCGGCAGGAGAAAAAACTAATGAAAAACTGTTTTTT. Protein: CASSGAAGEKTNEKLFF.

The chain has TRBV5-4 and TRBJ2-1, with 7 bases identical to TRBD2. V lost 2 bases and J lost 9; bases outside the gene matches: 8. This CDR3 contains 14 residues. CDR1 is SGHNT and CDR2 is YYREEE in the germline V gene (reference sequence). This CDR3 is CASSFTSADIEQFF. The CDR3 region has the DNA TGTGCCAGCAGCTTTACTAGCGCGGACATTGAGCAGTTCTTC.

This sequence joins TRBV7-8 and TRBJ2-3, with TRBD2 identical over 9 bases. CDR3 length: 14 amino acids. Germline V lookup: CDR1 SGHVS, CDR2 FQNEAQ. The CDR3 spells CGASLAGGTDTQYF. The CDR3 region has the DNA TGTGGTGCCAGCTTAGCGGGGGGCACAGATACGCAGTATTTT.

Worth noting for this clonotype: The CDR3 ends on some other residue instead of the conserved phenylalanine or tryptophan, so this is likely a read error. This chain uses TRBV9 with TRBJ2-2; perhaps TRBD2 as D (6 bases). CDR1 and CDR2 from the germline V gene are SGDLS and YYNGEE. There are 12 residues in the CDR3. This chain's CDR3 is CASSLVPGGLFM. CDR3 bases: TGTGCCAGCAGCTTAGTACCCGGGGGGCTGTTTATG.

A note on this clonotype: Because the CDR3 is missing its conserved closing phenylalanine or tryptophan, this is likely a read error. No DNA is shown, since the ends of the CDR3 on it are uncertain; the CDR3 is the one TCRdb lists. The chain couples TRBV7-2 to TRBJ2-1; TRBD2, the table's D call, lacks a check against the DNA. In germline, CDR1 is SGHTA, CDR2 FQGNSA. A total of 13 residues make up the CDR3, ends included. The CDR3: CASSLAGGPEPLY.

For this clonotype: One end of the junction fails to match germline, which may point to a read error. The chain links TRBV7-9 to TRBJ2-7; D possibly corresponds to TRBD2 (5 bases). The germline CDR1 and CDR2 sequences are SEHNR and FQNEAQ (reference sequence). The CDR3 totals 14 residues. CDR3 protein: CASSFSRGGDKQYF. The CDR3 DNA is TGTGCCAGCAGCTTCTCACGGGGTGGAGATAAGCAGTATTTC.

This rearrangement joins TRBV20-1 to TRBJ2-3; the match to TRBD1 covers 9 bases. Trimming took 6 bases from V and 1 from J; bases not matched to a gene: 14. The germline gives CDR1 DFQATT, CDR2 SNEGSKA (reference sequence). The CDR3 has 17 amino acids. The CDR3, as DNA: TGCAGTGCCAGCAGCATTAGAAGGACAGGGGGCACAGATACGCAGTATTTT. It yields the protein CSASSIRRTGGTDTQYF.

This clonotype has a handful of counts. V gene TRBV24-1 combines with J gene TRBJ1-2; maybe TRBD1 (5 bases). V lost 5 bases and J lost 6, with 15 bases in between. Germline V gene data show CDR1 as KGHDR and CDR2 as SFDVKD. CDR3 length: 14 residues. CDR3 coding DNA: TGTGCCACCAGTGCTTTACAGGTTGTAAATGGCTACACCTTC. Translated: CATSALQVVNGYTF.

Remarks on this clonotype: The conserved phenylalanine or tryptophan normally closing the CDR3 is absent here, so this likely arose from a read error. The DNA is left out, because the CDR3 cannot be placed on it with certainty; the CDR3 is given as TCRdb lists it. V gene TRBV7-3 combines with J gene TRBJ2-3; the D segment call TRBD1 is taken from the table without a DNA check. Germline V CDR1 and CDR2: SGHTA, FQGTGA. The CDR3 is 13 residues long, counting both termini. The CDR3 reads CASGYRGTGTESY.

Of note for this clonotype: One junction end disagrees with the germline gene, perhaps due to a read error. V is TRBV2 and J is TRBJ2-7, with D perhaps being TRBD1 or TRBD2 (5 bases each). There are 14 residues in the CDR3. CDR1 and CDR2 (germline): SNHLY, FYNNEI. The CDR3 loop is CASGDRGTDNEHYF. Here the CDR3 DNA reads TGTGCCAGCGGGGACCGGGGCACAGATAACGAGCATTACTTC. Full variable domain (rest looked up from reference TRBV2 and TRBJ2-7): EPEVTQTPSHQVTQMGQEVILRCVPISNHLYFYWYRQILGQKVEFLVSFYNNEISEKSEIFDDQFSVERPDGSNFTLKIRSTKLEDSAMYFCASGDRGTDNEHYFGPGTRLTVT.

The CDR3 reads CASSVGGQSTATVLTF. In nucleotides, the CDR3 is TGTGCCAGCAGCGTAGGGGGTCAGAGCACAGCTACGGTCCTGACTTTC. The J gene is TRBJ2-6, the V gene TRBV9; D is unclear. The CDR3 is 16 amino acids. Trimming removed 0 bases at V and 13 bases at J, with 20 bases between. Germline V gene data show CDR1 as SGDLS and CDR2 as YYNGEE. Variable domain in full (rest from reference TRBV9 and TRBJ2-6): DSGVTQTPKHLITATGQRVTLRCSPRSGDLSVYWYQQSLDQGLQFLIQYYNGEERAKGNILERFSAQQFPDLHSELNLSSLELGDSALYFCASSVGGQSTATVLTFGAGSRLTVL.

For this clonotype: Without the conserved terminal phenylalanine or tryptophan, this CDR3 likely stems from a read error. The DNA is left out, because the CDR3 cannot be placed on it with certainty; the CDR3 is given as TCRdb lists it. V gene TRBV7-3 combines with J gene TRBJ2-5; TRBD2 reflects the table's D call only, with no check against the DNA. The CDR3 spans 12 residues, counting both ends. CDR1 SGHTA and CDR2 FQGTGA come from the germline V gene. The CDR3 is CAVILGGGTPGV.

This clonotype came up a few times. The chain is built from TRBV15 and TRBJ2-3, with a tentative D call TRBD2 (6 bases). V lost 10 bases and J lost 1, with 12 bases in between. CDR1 LNHNV and CDR2 YYDKDF come from the germline V gene (reference sequence). The CDR3 spans 13 residues. CDR3 residues: CASGKGGTDTQYF. The CDR3 DNA sequence: TGTGCCAGCGGGAAAGGAGGCACAGATACGCAGTATTTT.

The chain couples TRBV13 to TRBJ1-1; D ambiguous. The germline V gene encodes CDR1 PRHDT and CDR2 FYEKMQ (reference sequence). V lost 4 bases and J 7 bases, leaving 22 bases between the germline ends. The CDR3 runs to 16 residues. The CDR3 DNA sequence: TGTGCCAGCAGCTCAGGAGGTCGACCCACCGGGGTTGAAGCTTTCTTT. This translates into CASSSGGRPTGVEAFF. The whole variable domain, remainder taken from reference TRBV13 and TRBJ1-1, is AAGVIQSPRHLIKEKRETATLKCYPIPRHDTVYWYQQGPGQDPQFLISFYEKMQSDKGSIPDRFSAQQFSDYHSELNMSSLELGDSALYFCASSSGGRPTGVEAFFGQGTRLTVV.

The CDR3 coding sequence is TGTGCCAGCAGCTCGGGACTAGCCAAAGATGCGCAGGATCTGACTTTC. This gives the protein CASSSGLAKDAQDLTF. The chain employs TRBV7-9 and TRBJ2-6; 9 positions agree with TRBD2. CDR1 SEHNR and CDR2 FQNEAQ come from the germline V gene (reference sequence). The CDR3 totals 16 residues. V lost 4 bases and J lost 16; bases outside the gene matches: 17.

The chain has TRBV7-8 and TRBJ2-7; possibly TRBD2 for D (5 bases). This CDR3 has 18 amino acids. CDR1 is SGHVS and CDR2 is FQNEAQ in the germline V gene. The V end was cut by 0 bases, the J end by 5 bases, with 23 bases between. CDR3 in amino acids: CASSLAGDADTQYHEQYV. CDR3 nucleotide sequence: TGTGCCAGCAGCTTAGCGGGAGACGCCGATACGCAGTATCACGAGCAGTACGTC.

The CDR3 loop is CASSGTGDTEAFF. The CDR3 DNA reads as TGTGCCAGTTCCGGGACAGGGGATACTGAAGCTTTCTTT. This chain uses TRBV18 with TRBJ1-1, with TRBD1 identical over 10 bases. The CDR3 runs to 13 residues. CDR1 is KGHSH and CDR2 is LQKENI in the germline V gene. V gave up 9 bases and J gave up 5 bases; unmatched junction bases: 6.